A single sample gave rise to the 4 T cell receptor beta chains below, sequenced in a study of T cells after yellow fever vaccination. MiXCR was run by TCRdb on the 5' RACE reads, yielding one entry per CDR3 protein. The sample carries about 75,000 distinct CDR3 sequences, 7.3% recorded once. This specimen consisted of CD8+ T cells sorted from PBMCs, obtained more than 8 days after the first yellow fever vaccination. The receptors stem from a young man who received the YFV17D yellow fever vaccine.

This clonotype was seen at least ten times. This chain uses TRBV9 with TRBJ2-3; tentative D call: TRBD2 (6 bases). V lost 4 bases, J lost 4 bases, and 13 bases lay in between. Per germline, CDR1 SGDLS and CDR2 YYNGEE. The CDR3 has 14 amino acids. The CDR3 DNA sequence: TGTGCCAGCAGCCCCCTTGGGAGGCCAGATACGCAGTATTTT. Its translation is CASSPLGRPDTQYF.

This clonotype is labeled as medium-sized (0.01 to 0.1%). The chain couples TRBV6-5 to TRBJ1-1; D ambiguous. Germline V gives CDR1 MNHEY, CDR2 SVGAGI. The CDR3 covers 16 residues. The V end was cut by 5 bases, the J end by 1 base, with 17 bases between. The CDR3 sequence is CASSLSTVGWNTEAFF. In DNA form, the CDR3 reads TGTGCCAGCAGTCTTTCCACGGTCGGATGGAACACTGAAGCTTTCTTT.

This clonotype was picked up many times. The chain combines TRBV4-1 with TRBJ2-4; 9 bases are shared with TRBD1. This CDR3 has 17 residues. With 4 bases clipped from V and 1 base from J, the junction kept 8 bases outside the gene matches. Germline-derived CDR1 and CDR2 are MGHRA and YSYEKL. The CDR3 DNA sequence: TGCGCCAGCAGCCCGTCTGACAGGGGGTTGGCCAAAAACATTCAGTACTTC. It yields the protein CASSPSDRGLAKNIQYF.

CDR3 in DNA: TGCGCCAGCCGGGGGAGGAACACCGGGGAGCTGTTTTTT. As protein: CASRGRNTGELFF. This rearrangement joins TRBV4-1 to TRBJ2-2, with a possible D match to TRBD2 (6 bases). Germline values: CDR1 MGHRA, CDR2 YSYEKL. V lost 8 bases and J lost 1, with 8 bases in between. CDR3 length: 13 residues.